Listed below are T cell receptor beta chains from one sample, sequenced in a study of T cells in Graves' hyperthyroidism and ophthalmopathy. Each CDR3 protein gets one entry after TCRdb re-called the multiplex PCR reads with MiXCR. The sample includes around 700,000 distinct CDR3 sequences, under 20% seen only once; the top ten take 16%. The source material was blood. These receptors came from a woman aged 45-60 years with Graves' hyperthyroidism that later progressed to Graves' ophthalmopathy. Each CDR3 is given with its conserved first and last residue. D genes are given only for firm matches. Size values are once, few and many counts, or a class for expanded clones, and some rows have none.

d_gene,abundance,v_gene,j_gene,CDR3nt,CDR3aa
.,.,TRBV4-2,TRBJ1-5,TGTGCCAGCAGCCAAGATTCGCCGGTGGGGATCCAGCCCCAGCATTTT,CASSQDSPVGIQPQHF
.,few,TRBV9,TRBJ1-1,TGTGCCAGCAGCCCCCGGGGAGGGAAGATTAACACTGAAGCTTTCTTT,CASSPRGGKINTEAFF
TRBD1,.,TRBV18,TRBJ1-1,TGTGCCAGCTCACCGCTCGGGACAGGGTCGAACACTGAAGCTTTCTTT,CASSPLGTGSNTEAFF
.,many,TRBV6-1,TRBJ1-2,TGTGCCAGCAGTGAAGCGGGGGTTGGCTACACCTTC,CASSEAGVGYTF
TRBD1,.,TRBV9,TRBJ2-7,TGTGCCAGCAGCGTAGACCACTTAGGGGACAGGTACGAGCAGTACTTC,CASSVDHLGDRYEQYF
.,.,TRBV9,TRBJ2-1,TGTGCCAGCAGCTCCTTGCCGGGACGGCTTAATGAGCAGTTCTTC,CASSSLPGRLNEQFF
TRBD1,many,TRBV20-1,TRBJ1-1,TGCAGTGCTAGTAGACAGGGGAGGAACACTGAAGCTTTCTTT,CSASRQGRNTEAFF
.,few,TRBV5-1,TRBJ1-3,TGCGCCAGCAGCTCCCGCCTCGGGGGAGTGGAAGGAAACACCATATATTTT,CASSSRLGGVEGNTIYF
TRBD1,.,TRBV6-1,TRBJ1-2,TGTGCCAGCAGTATAGCCGGGACAGGGAACTATGGCTACACCTTC,CASSIAGTGNYGYTF
TRBD1,few,TRBV7-8,TRBJ1-5,TGTGCCAGCAGCCGGGACAGCCCTTCTAGCAATCAGCCCCAGCATTTT,CASSRDSPSSNQPQHF
TRBD1,.,TRBV3-1,TRBJ1-2,TGTGCCAGCAGCCAAGATCTGGGGACAGCTGACTATGGCTACACCTTC,CASSQDLGTADYGYTF
.,many,TRBV2,TRBJ1-5,TGTGCCAGCAGTGAGGGAGGGGGTTTACGCAATCAGCCCCAGCATTTT,CASSEGGGLRNQPQHF
.,few,TRBV19,TRBJ1-5,TGTGCCAGTAGTATTAGGGAGGGCAATCAGCCCCAGCATTTT,CASSIREGNQPQHF
.,many,TRBV11-3,TRBJ1-1,TGTGCCAGCAGCCCAAGGGCAGGGGACACTGAAGCTTTCTTT,CASSPRAGDTEAFF